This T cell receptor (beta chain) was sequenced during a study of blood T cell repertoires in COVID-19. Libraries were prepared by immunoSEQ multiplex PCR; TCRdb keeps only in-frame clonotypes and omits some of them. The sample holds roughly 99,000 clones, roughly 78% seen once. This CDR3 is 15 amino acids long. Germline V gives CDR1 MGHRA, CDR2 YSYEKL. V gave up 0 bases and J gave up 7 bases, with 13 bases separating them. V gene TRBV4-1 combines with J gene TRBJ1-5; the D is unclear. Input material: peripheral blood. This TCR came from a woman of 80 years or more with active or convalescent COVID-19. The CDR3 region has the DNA TGCGCCAGCAGCCAAGAAGTTCAACCGGGGCAGCCCCAGCATTTT. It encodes CASSQEVQPGQPQHF.